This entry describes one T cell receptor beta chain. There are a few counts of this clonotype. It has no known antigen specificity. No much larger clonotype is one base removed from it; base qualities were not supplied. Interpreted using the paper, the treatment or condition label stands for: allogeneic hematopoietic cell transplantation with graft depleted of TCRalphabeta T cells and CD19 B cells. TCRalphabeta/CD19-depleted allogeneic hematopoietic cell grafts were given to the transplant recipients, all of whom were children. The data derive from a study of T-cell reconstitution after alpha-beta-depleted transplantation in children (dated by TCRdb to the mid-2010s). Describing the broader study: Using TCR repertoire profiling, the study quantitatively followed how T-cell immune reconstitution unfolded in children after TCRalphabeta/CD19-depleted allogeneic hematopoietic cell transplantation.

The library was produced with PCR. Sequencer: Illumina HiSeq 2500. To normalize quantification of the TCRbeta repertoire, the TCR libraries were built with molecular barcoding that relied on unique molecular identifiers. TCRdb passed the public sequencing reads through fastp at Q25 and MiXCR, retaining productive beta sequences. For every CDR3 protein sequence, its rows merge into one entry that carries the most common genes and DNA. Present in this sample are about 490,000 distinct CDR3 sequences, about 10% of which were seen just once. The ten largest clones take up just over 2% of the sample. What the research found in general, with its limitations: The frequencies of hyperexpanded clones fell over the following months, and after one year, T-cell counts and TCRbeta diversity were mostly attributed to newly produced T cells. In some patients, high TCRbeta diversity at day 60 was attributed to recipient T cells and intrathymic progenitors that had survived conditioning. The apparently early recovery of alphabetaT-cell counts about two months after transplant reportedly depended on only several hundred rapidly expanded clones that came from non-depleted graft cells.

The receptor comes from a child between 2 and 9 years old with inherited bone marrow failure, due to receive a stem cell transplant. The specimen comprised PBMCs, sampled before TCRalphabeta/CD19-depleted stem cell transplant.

The nucleotide sequence is TGCAGCGTTGCCGGGACTAGCGGGAGTGCAGATACGCAGTATTTT. It translates to CSVAGTSGSADTQYF. The sequence is built from TRBV29-1 and TRBJ2-3, with TRBD2 identical over 14 junction bases. V is pruned by 4 bases and J by 4 bases, leaving 4 bases of the junction without a gene match. Taken from cysteine to phenylalanine, the CDR3 has 15 residues. Only the CDR3 DNA stays, 45 bases, in frame from base 1. CDR1 and CDR2 are read off the germline V gene as SQVTM and ANQGSEA.